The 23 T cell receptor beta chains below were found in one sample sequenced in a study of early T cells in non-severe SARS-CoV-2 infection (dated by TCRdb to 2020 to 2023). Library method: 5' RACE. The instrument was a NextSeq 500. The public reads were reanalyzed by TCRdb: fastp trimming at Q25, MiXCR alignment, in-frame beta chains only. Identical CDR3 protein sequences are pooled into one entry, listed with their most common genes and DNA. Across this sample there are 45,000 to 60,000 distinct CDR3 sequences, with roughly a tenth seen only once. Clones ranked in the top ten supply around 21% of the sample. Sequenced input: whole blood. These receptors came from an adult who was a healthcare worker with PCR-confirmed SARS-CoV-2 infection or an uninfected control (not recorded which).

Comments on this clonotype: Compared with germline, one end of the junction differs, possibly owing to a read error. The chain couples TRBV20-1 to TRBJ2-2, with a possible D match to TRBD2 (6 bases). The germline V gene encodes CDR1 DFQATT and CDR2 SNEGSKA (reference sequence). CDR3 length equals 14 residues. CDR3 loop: CSARDGRGTGKLFF. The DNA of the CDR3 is TGCAGTGCTAGAGATGGCCGGGGGACCGGGAAGCTGTTTTTT.

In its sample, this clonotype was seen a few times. CDR3 sequence (DNA): TGTGCCAGCAGTTTATCGGGGAAAGAGGACAATCAGCCCCAGCATTTT. Residues: CASSLSGKEDNQPQHF. This chain uses TRBV12-3 or TRBV12-4 with TRBJ1-5; D gene uncertain. Trimming pared 2 bases from V and 3 bases from J, leaving 14 bases between. The CDR3 totals 16 residues.

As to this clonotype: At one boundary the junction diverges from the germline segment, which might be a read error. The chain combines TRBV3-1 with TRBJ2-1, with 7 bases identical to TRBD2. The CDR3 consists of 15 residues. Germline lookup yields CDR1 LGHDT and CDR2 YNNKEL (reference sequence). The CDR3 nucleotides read TGTGCCAGCAGCCCCGGGACTATCTCCCACAATGAGCAGTTCTTC. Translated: CASSPGTISHNEQFF.

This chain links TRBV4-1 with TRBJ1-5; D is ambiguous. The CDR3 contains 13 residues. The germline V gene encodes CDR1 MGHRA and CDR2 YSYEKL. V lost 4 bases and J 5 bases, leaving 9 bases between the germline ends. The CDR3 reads CASSLGPDQPQHF. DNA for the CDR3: TGCGCCAGCAGCCTTGGACCGGATCAGCCCCAGCATTTT.

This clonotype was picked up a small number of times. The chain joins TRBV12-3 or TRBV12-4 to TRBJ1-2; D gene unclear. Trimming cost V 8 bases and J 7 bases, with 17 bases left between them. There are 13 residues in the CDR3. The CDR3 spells CASVGRVHGGYTF. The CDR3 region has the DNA TGTGCCAGCGTGGGGAGGGTCCACGGTGGCTACACCTTC.

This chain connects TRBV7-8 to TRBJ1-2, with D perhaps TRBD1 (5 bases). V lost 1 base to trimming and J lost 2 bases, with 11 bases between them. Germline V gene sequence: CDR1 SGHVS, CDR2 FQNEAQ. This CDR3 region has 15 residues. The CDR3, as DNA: TGTGCCAGCAGCTTAGGAGGGGACCCCAACTATGGCTACACCTTC. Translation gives CASSLGGDPNYGYTF.

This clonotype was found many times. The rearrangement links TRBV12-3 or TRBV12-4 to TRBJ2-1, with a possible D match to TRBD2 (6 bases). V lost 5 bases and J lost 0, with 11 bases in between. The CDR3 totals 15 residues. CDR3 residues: CASSGGASSYNEQFF. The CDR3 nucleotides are TGTGCCAGCAGTGGCGGGGCTAGCTCCTACAATGAGCAGTTCTTC.

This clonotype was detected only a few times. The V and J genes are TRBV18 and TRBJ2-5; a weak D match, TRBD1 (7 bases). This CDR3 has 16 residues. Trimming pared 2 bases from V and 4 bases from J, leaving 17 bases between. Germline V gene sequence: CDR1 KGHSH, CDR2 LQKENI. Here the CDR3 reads CASSPTSRQGGETQYF. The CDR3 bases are TGTGCCAGCTCACCAACGTCTCGGCAGGGGGGAGAGACCCAGTACTTC. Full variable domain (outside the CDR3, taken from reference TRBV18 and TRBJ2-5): NAGVMQNPRHLVRRRGQEARLRCSPMKGHSHVYWYRQLPEEGLKFMVYLQKENIIDESGMPKERFSAEFPKEGPSILRIQQVVRGDSAAYFCASSPTSRQGGETQYFGPGTRLLVL.

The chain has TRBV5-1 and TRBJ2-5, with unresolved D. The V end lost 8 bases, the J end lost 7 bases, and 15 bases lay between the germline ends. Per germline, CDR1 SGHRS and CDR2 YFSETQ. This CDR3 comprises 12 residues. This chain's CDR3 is CARRLPSRTQYF. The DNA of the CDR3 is TGCGCCAGACGCCTGCCCTCGAGGACCCAGTACTTC. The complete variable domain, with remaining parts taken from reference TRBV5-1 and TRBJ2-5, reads KAGVTQTPRYLIKTRGQQVTLSCSPISGHRSVSWYQQTPGQGLQFLFEYFSETQRNKGNFPGRFSGRQFSNSRSEMNVSTLELGDSALYLCARRLPSRTQYFGPGTRLLVL.

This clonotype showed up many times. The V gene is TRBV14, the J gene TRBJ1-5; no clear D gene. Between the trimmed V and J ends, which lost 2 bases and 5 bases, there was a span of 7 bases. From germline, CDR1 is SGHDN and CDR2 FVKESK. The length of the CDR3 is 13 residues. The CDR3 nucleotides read TGTGCCAGCAGCCAATCGACCTATCAGCCCCAGCATTTT. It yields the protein CASSQSTYQPQHF.

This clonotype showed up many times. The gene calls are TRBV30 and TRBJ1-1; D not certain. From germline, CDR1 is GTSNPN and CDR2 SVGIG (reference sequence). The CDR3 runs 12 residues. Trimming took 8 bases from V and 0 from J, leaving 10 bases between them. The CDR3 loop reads CARGLLNTEAFF. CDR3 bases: TGTGCCAGAGGCCTCCTGAACACTGAAGCTTTCTTT.

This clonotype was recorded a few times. The CDR3 DNA follows: TGCGCCAGCAGCTCCAACAGGGAGATGAACACTGAAGCTTTCTTT. It translates to CASSSNREMNTEAFF. The chain carries TRBV5-1 and TRBJ1-1, with a weak D call TRBD1 (6 bases). V was trimmed by 3 bases and J by 0 bases, leaving 12 bases between them. Germline V gene data show CDR1 as SGHRS and CDR2 as YFSETQ. The CDR3 loop spans 15 amino acids.

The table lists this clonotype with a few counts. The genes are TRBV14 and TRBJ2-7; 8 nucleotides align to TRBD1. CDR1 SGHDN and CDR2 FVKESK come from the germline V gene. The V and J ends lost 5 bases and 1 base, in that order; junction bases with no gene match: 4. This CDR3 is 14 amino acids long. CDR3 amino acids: CASSSGTGSYEQYF. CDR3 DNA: TGTGCCAGCAGCTCAGGGACAGGATCCTACGAGCAGTACTTC.

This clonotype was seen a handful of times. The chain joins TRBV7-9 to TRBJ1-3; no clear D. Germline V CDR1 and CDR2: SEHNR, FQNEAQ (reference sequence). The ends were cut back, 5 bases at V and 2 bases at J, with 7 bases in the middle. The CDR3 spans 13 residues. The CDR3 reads CASSRTPGNTIYF. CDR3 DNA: TGTGCCAGCAGCCGGACCCCTGGAAACACCATATATTTT.

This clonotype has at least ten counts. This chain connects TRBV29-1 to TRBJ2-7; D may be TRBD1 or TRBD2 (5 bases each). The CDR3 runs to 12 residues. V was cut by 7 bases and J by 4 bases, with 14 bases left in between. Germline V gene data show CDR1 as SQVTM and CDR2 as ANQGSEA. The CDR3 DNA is TGCAGCGCCGGGGACCTATTTTACGAGCAGTACTTC. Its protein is CSAGDLFYEQYF.

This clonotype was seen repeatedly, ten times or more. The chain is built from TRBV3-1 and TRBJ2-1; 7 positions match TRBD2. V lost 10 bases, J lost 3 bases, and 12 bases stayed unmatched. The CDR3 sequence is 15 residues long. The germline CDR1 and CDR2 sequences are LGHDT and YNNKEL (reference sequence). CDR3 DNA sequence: TGTGCCACCTCACGGGGGGACGATCTCTACAATGAGCAGTTCTTC. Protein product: CATSRGDDLYNEQFF.

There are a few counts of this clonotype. This CDR3 is CASSQYNEQYF. The CDR3 DNA reads as TGCGCCAGCAGCCAGTACAACGAGCAGTACTTC. The chain links TRBV4-1 to TRBJ2-7; D not certain. The V gene's germline CDR1 is MGHRA and CDR2 YSYEKL. The length of the CDR3 is 11 residues. The V end lost 3 bases, the J end lost 5 bases, and 5 bases lay between the germline ends.

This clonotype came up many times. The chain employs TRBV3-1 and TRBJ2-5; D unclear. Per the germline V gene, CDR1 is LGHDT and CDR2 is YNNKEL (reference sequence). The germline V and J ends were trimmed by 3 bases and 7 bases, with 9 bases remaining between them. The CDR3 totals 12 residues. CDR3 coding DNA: TGTGCCAGCAGCCAGGCCTTTTTGACCCAGTACTTC. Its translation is CASSQAFLTQYF.

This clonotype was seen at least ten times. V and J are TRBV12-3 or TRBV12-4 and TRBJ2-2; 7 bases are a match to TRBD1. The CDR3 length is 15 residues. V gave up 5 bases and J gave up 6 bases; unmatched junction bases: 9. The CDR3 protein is CASSPGQVDAGELFF. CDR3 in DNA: TGTGCCAGCAGTCCTGGACAGGTTGACGCCGGGGAGCTGTTTTTT.

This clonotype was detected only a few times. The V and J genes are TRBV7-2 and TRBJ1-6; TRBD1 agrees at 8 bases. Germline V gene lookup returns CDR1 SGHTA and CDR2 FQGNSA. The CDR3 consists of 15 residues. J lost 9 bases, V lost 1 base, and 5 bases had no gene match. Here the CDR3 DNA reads TGTGCCAGCAGCTTAGGGACAGGGATGGGTTCACCCCTCCACTTT. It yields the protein CASSLGTGMGSPLHF.

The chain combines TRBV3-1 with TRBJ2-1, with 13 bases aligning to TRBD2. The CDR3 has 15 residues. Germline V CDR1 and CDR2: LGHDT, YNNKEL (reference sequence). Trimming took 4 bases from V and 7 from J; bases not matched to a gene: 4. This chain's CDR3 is CASSPLAGGQNEQFF. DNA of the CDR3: TGTGCCAGCAGCCCACTAGCGGGGGGGCAAAATGAGCAGTTCTTC.

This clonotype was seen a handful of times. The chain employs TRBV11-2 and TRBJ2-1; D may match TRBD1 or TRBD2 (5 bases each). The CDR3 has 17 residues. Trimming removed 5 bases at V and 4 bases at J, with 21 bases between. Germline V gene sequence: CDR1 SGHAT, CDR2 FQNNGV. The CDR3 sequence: CASSVTILGDLYNEQFF. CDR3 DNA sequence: TGTGCCAGCAGCGTAACTATACTTGGGGACCTTTACAATGAGCAGTTCTTC.

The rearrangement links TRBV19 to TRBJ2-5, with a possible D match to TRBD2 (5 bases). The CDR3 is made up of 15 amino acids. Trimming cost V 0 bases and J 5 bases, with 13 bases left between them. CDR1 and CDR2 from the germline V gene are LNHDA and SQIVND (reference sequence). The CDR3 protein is CASSIDTGTAETQYF. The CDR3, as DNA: TGTGCCAGTAGTATAGATACGGGAACGGCGGAGACCCAGTACTTC. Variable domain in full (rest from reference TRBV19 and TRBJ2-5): DGGITQSPKYLFRKEGQNVTLSCEQNLNHDAMYWYRQDPGQGLRLIYYSQIVNDFQKGDIAEGYSVSREKKESFPLTVTSAQKNPTAFYLCASSIDTGTAETQYFGPGTRLLVL.